These T cell receptor beta chains were read from a single sample in a study. One entry per CDR3 protein results from TCRdb running MiXCR on the RT-PCR reads. The sample carries almost 700,000 distinct CDR3 sequences, 14% recorded once. Sequenced: memory CD4+ T cells from blood. The receptors here all came from a female donor in good health, serving as a healthy control. CDR3s include the opening cysteine and the closing phenylalanine or tryptophan. A D gene is named only where the DNA matches it firmly. Size is omitted from some rows. Given values are once, few, many or a class for expanded clones.

d_gene	v_gene	abundance	j_gene	CDR3nt	CDR3aa
-	TRBV7-2	-	TRBJ2-7	TGTGCCAGCAGCTCCTACCCCCTCTCCTCCTACGAGCAGTACTTC	CASSSYPLSSYEQYF
-	TRBV4-3	many	TRBJ2-3	TGTGCCAGCAGCCAAGACTGGTCAGATACGCAGTATTTT	CASSQDWSDTQYF
-	TRBV7-9	few	TRBJ2-1	TGTGCCAGCAGCTACACTAGCAATGAGCAGTTCTTC	CASSYTSNEQFF
-	TRBV6-5	few	TRBJ1-1	TGTGCCAGCAGTTACTCGATACGCAGGGTAGGGACTGAAGCTTTCTTT	CASSYSIRRVGTEAFF
-	TRBV4-2	few	TRBJ2-3	TGTGCCAGCAGCCAAAATACAGGGTTTGCGGCAGATACGCAGTATTTT	CASSQNTGFAADTQYF
-	TRBV7-9	many	TRBJ1-1	TGTGCCAGCAGCTTCTCTTTGAACACTGAAGCTTTCTTT	CASSFSLNTEAFF
TRBD2	TRBV5-1	few	TRBJ2-5	TGCGCCAGCAGCTTGCTAGCGGGGGGTCAAGAGACCCAGTACTTC	CASSLLAGGQETQYF
-	TRBV5-4	-	TRBJ2-3	TGTGCCAGCAGCAGCGACTTCTCCACAGATACGCAGTATTTT	CASSSDFSTDTQYF
-	TRBV7-2	-	TRBJ2-5	TGTGCCAGCAGCTTATCCGGGCAGCTACAAGAGACCCGGTACTTC	CASSLSGQLQETRYF
-	TRBV29-1	many	TRBJ1-1	TGCAGCGTTGAACGTACCTCGGGAACTGAAGCTTTCTTT	CSVERTSGTEAFF